This record concerns one T cell receptor beta chain sequence. What this receptor recognizes is not known. No qualities accompany the bases; no much larger clone lies one base away. This entry comes from a study of T cell responses to AZD1222 COVID-19 vaccine (dated by TCRdb to the early 2020s). Regarding the research as a whole: AZD1222 recipients given second doses at about 4 weeks or at about 12 weeks were pooled, since spike-specific TCR depth and breadth were not found to differ between the two schedules. Trial participants were enrolled by age into subgroups of 18-55, 56-69 and 70-plus years, and about 150, 27 and 61 TCR-sequenced participants, respectively, were included in these subgroups. A total of over 230 trial participants underwent TCR sequencing, of whom 207 received two doses of AZD1222 and approximately 25 received two doses of the MenACWY control vaccine.

The CDR3 regions of human TCRbeta chains were analyzed by immunosequencing. On the study's bioinformatics: Repertoire TCRs were checked for matches against a reference library of SARS-CoV-2-specific TCRs that had been generated using the MIRA antigen-specificity platform. Breadth was defined as the fraction of unique TCRs that were SARS-CoV-2-associated. Depth was defined as the fraction of total T cells that were SARS-CoV-2-associated. Each spike-specific TCR was assigned to its reactive spike region and to a CD4 or CD8 class using the MIRA data. Log10-transformed breadth and depth values were compared by one-way ANOVA with Sidak's multiple comparisons tests. The table was pulled from immuneACCESS by TCRdb, which kept in-frame rearrangements only. Such tables lose some clones; where checked, under half of the loss comes from unresolved V genes, and the rest has no known cause. V, J and clone size are taken as reported in that table, and D and trimming were inferred from the DNA itself. The sample table holds roughly 100,000 clones, of which more than 70% were seen once. About 15% of the sample rests with the top ten.

Interpreted using the paper, the time point label stands for: baseline before first vaccination. The vaccinee samples were drawn from two UK trials, COV001 and COV002, one of which was a single-blind randomized controlled phase 2/3 trial testing AZD1222 (ChAdOx1 nCoV-19) in healthy adults. Trial participant PBMC samples were collected at day 0 and day 28 after the second dose for TCRbeta chain sequencing. What the authors observed across the whole study: A significant rise in spike-specific TCR breadth and depth was observed after two AZD1222 doses relative to day 0 and relative to MenACWY recipients. Conclusions about previously exposed vaccinees are limited, since just a handful of AZD1222 recipients were seropositive for SARS-CoV-2 at baseline. Reportedly, almost half of the unique spike-specific TCRs recognized epitopes lying outside the regions that are mutated in the B.1.351 and B.1.1.7 variants. The 56-69-year group was small, and its depth increase did not reach significance, likely because of low power. Participants were mostly white British, with more females than males. The authors suggested clonal diversity may have been underestimated. CD4 TCRs associated with the vaccine covered the entire spike protein, and the dominant responses were in regions 160-218 and 743-854. Because no samples from the day 14 peak response were available, repertoires could be characterized only after the peak T cell response.

The CDR3 contains 17 residues, cysteine and phenylalanine counted. CDR3 DNA is the only sequence kept; it has 51 bases, read in frame from the first base. Trimming removed 3 bases from V and 4 bases from J; the gene matches leave 13 bases unexplained. Sequences SGHRS (CDR1) and YFSETQ (CDR2) are obtained from the germline V gene. The sample was peripheral blood, taken on day 0 of AZD1222 vaccination. The sequence derives from an adult in good health. Rearrangement joined TRBV5-1 to TRBJ1-1; TRBD1 matches 9 bases in the middle. The nucleotides read TGCGCCAGCAGCTCCGACACTCCGGGACAGGGAGGCACTGAAGCTTTCTTT. Translated, this is CASSSDTPGQGGTEAFF.